This T cell receptor (beta chain) was recovered during a study of T-cell memory formation after mild COVID-19. Across the whole study: TCR clusters mostly belonged to single donors.

Trimming took 6 bases from V and 11 from J, leaving 11 bases between them. The CDR3 is 11 amino acids. Overall study results and limits: The authors did not confirm SARS-CoV-2 specificity of second-wave clones peaking day 37. While clones contracting from day 15 to 85 were balanced between CD4 and CD8, later expanders leaned CD4+.

Researchers used 5'RACE with constant-segment primers to make TCR alpha and TCR beta cDNA libraries that carry sample barcodes and UMIs. A single record per CDR3 protein comes from TCRdb applying MiXCR to the 5' RACE reads. The sample yields 410,000 or so distinct CDR3 sequences, around a quarter seen once. With respect to this clonotype: What it binds is unknown.

The TCR sequence derives from an adult woman who had mild COVID-19 (a few samples of this study predate the infection). Cell type and time point are not known. J is TRBJ2-1 and V is TRBV12-3 or TRBV12-4; D is uncertain. The sequenced sample consisted of PBMCs or a T cell subset sorted from them (not recorded which). The chain's CDR3 is CASSLGEKQFF. The CDR3 nucleotides are TGTGCCAGCAGCCTCGGTGAGAAGCAGTTCTTC.